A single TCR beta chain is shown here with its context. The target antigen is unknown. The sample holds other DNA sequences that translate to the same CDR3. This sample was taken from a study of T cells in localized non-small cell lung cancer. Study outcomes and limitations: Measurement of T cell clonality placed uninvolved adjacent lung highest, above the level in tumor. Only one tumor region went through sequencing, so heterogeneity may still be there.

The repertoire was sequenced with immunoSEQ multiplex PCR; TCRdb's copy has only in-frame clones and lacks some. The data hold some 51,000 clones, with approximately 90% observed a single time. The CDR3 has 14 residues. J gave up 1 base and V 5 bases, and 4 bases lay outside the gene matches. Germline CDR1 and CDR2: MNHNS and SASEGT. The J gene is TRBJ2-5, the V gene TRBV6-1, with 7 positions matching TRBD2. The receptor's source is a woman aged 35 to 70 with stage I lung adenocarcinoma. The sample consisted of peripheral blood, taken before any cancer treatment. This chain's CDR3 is CASSRGLVQETQYF. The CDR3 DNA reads TGTGCCAGCAGTCGTGGACTAGTCCAAGAGACCCAGTACTTC.